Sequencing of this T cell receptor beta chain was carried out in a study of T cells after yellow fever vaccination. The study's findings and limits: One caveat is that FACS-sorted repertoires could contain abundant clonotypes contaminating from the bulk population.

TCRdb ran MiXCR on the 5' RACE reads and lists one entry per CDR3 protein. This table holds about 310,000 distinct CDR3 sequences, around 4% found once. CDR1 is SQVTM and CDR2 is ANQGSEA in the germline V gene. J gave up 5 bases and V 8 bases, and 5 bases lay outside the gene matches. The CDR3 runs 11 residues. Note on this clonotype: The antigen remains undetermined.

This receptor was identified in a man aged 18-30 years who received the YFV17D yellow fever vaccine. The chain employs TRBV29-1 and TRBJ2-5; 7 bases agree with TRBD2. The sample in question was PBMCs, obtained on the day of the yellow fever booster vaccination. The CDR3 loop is CSFGRGETQYF. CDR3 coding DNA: TGCAGCTTCGGGCGGGGGGAGACCCAGTACTTC.